This TCR beta chain was observed in a study of blood T cell repertoires in COVID-19. Study information: The United States, Italy and Spain were the sources of the acute and convalescent COVID-19 samples. From T cells, B-cell-depleted T cells, or PBMCs came the material, which was cDNA or gDNA.

CDR1 and CDR2 from the germline V gene are SGDLS and YYNGEE. V was shortened by 0 bases and J by 6 bases, with 16 bases between the two germline ends. The CDR3 contains 16 residues. Original methodology: Reference gene primer amplification yielded estimated nucleated cell counts. Generated by immunoSEQ multiplex PCR, the TCRdb table keeps only in-frame clones and is missing some. D and trimming were read from the DNA, whereas the V and J calls and clone size are those reported in that table. The data show 150,000 to 200,000 clones, 80% to 90% seen once. The receptor's source is a woman aged 80 or over with acute or convalescent COVID-19. Sequencing used peripheral blood. V is TRBV9 and J is TRBJ1-3; a weak D match, TRBD1 (5 bases). In DNA, the CDR3 is TGTGCCAGCAGCGTAGCGCCAGGGATTGTAGAAAACACCATATATTTT. Its translation: CASSVAPGIVENTIYF.